The clone carrying this TCR beta chain was counted once. Antigen: not known. The CDR3 sequence is 14 residues long. With 6 bases removed from V and 7 bases from J, the gap between germline ends came to 15 bases. CDR1 MDHEN and CDR2 SYDVKM come from the germline V gene. Sequencing was performed with immunoSEQ multiplex PCR; in TCRdb, only in-frame clones are kept and a portion is missing. The sample lists some 120,000 clones; less than 95% were seen once. This entry comes from a study of T cell responses to AZD1222 COVID-19 vaccine. Study as a whole: The study pooled second doses at about 4 or about 12 weeks.

Study-level results: Spike was spanned by vaccine-associated CD4 TCRs, which were dominant at 160-218 and 743-854.

Sequencing was performed on peripheral blood, taken on day 0 of AZD1222 vaccination. The J gene is TRBJ2-2, the V gene TRBV28; D ambiguous. This TCR derives from an adult in good health. The CDR3 DNA follows: TGTGCCAGCAGCGGTCTCCCCCCGATCGGGGAGCTGTTTTTT. Translation gives CASSGLPPIGELFF.